This is a list of T cell receptor beta chains from one sample in a study of cytomegalovirus exposure and HLA in healthy donors. Generated by immunoSEQ multiplex PCR, the TCRdb table keeps only in-frame clones and is missing some. The sample has around 150,000 clones, 80% to 85% seen once. Sequencing was performed on PBMCs. All receptors come from a male donor in good health and CMV-seronegative. Both conserved end residues are part of each CDR3. D genes are given only for firm matches. Only some rows state a clone size, as once, few, many or a class for expanded clones.

.	TRBD1	15	TRBJ2-3	TRBV28	TGTGCCAGCAGTCCCCAACGGACAGGGGCAGATACGCAGTATTTT	CASSPQRTGADTQYF
.	.	14	TRBJ1-2	TRBV28	TGTGCCAGCAGTTCAGTGGACAGTTTTTATGGCTACACCTTC	CASSSVDSFYGYTF
.	TRBD2	17	TRBJ2-1	TRBV2	TGTGCCAGCAGTCCGAGCCGACTAGCATGGATATACAATGAGCAGTTCTTC	CASSPSRLAWIYNEQFF
.	TRBD1	15	TRBJ2-2	TRBV6-5	TGTGCCAGCAGCCCGGACAGGGGGGACACCGGGGAGCTGTTTTTT	CASSPDRGDTGELFF
.	TRBD2	14	TRBJ2-3	TRBV6-5	TGTGCCAGCAGTTACACCGGGAGGGCAGATACGCAGTATTTT	CASSYTGRADTQYF
.	TRBD2	16	TRBJ2-5	TRBV5-4	TGTGCCAGCAGCACGGCAGGCGGGGGGGCCGGAGAGACCCAGTACTTC	CASSTAGGGAGETQYF
.	TRBD2	15	TRBJ2-7	TRBV28	TGTGCCAGCAGTTTAACTAGCGGGAGTGGCTACGAGCAGTACTTC	CASSLTSGSGYEQYF
.	TRBD2	13	TRBJ2-7	TRBV19	TGTGCCAGTAGTTACACGGGGGGACTCGAGCAGTACTTC	CASSYTGGLEQYF
.	.	12	TRBJ1-2	TRBV6-1	TGTGCCAGCGCCAGGGTCTACTATGGCTACACCTTC	CASARVYYGYTF
.	.	14	TRBJ2-5	TRBV7-9	TGTGCCAGCAGCACCTTACAGGGCCAAGAGACCCAGTACTTC	CASSTLQGQETQYF
.	TRBD1	15	TRBJ1-1	TRBV14	TGTGCCAGCAGCCAATGGACAGGGGCGAACACTGAAGCTTTCTTT	CASSQWTGANTEAFF
.	TRBD1	15	TRBJ1-2	TRBV27	TGTGCCAGCCGACGTACAGGGGAATCTCACTATGGCTACACCTTC	CASRRTGESHYGYTF
.	TRBD1	14	TRBJ1-1	TRBV27	TGTGCCAGCAGCGGGAGACAGGGGGTAAACGAAGCTTTCTTT	CASSGRQGVNEAFF
.	TRBD2	17	TRBJ2-1	TRBV11-2	TGTGCCAGCAGCTTAGTATATGGGCTAGCGGACTACAATGAGCAGTTCTTC	CASSLVYGLADYNEQFF
few	TRBD1	14	TRBJ1-2	TRBV5-4	TGTGCCAGCAGCTTGGGACAGGGGAACTATGGCTACACCTTC	CASSLGQGNYGYTF
few	.	12	TRBJ1-2	TRBV7-9	TGTGCCAGCAGCTTAGAAGGGGGGGTCTACACCTTC	CASSLEGGVYTF
few	TRBD2	18	TRBJ2-2	TRBV11-2	TGTGCCAGCAGCTTATCCGGGACTAGCGGGAGGTGGGCCGGGGAGCTGTTTTTT	CASSLSGTSGRWAGELFF
once	.	11	TRBJ2-7	TRBV20-1	TGCAGTGCTAGAGGTCCCTACGAGCAGTACTTC	CSARGPYEQYF
.	.	16	TRBJ2-7	TRBV6-5	TGTGCCAGCAGTTACTCGGCGGTTGGCCGCTCCTACGAGCAGTACTTC	CASSYSAVGRSYEQYF
.	.	13	TRBJ1-2	TRBV19	TGTGCCAGTAGTATAGCGGGTACCTATGGCTACACCTTC	CASSIAGTYGYTF
.	TRBD2	15	TRBJ2-7	TRBV4-1	TGCGCCAGCAGCCAAGGTACCAGCGGGAGGGACGAGCAGTACTTC	CASSQGTSGRDEQYF
.	TRBD2	15	TRBJ2-1	TRBV5-4	TGTGCCAGCAGCTGGGGACTAGCTCGGAATAATGAGCAGTTCTTC	CASSWGLARNNEQFF
once	.	15	TRBJ1-1	TRBV4-1	TGCGCCAGCAGCCAAGATCCGGACAGATACACTGAAGCTTTCTTT	CASSQDPDRYTEAFF
.	.	14	TRBJ2-3	TRBV2	TGTGCCAGCAGTGGGACGGGAGCAGAAGATACGCAGTATTTT	CASSGTGAEDTQYF
.	TRBD2	15	TRBJ2-5	TRBV5-5	TGTGCCAGCAGCTTGATAGCGGGGTACCAAGAGACCCAGTACTTC	CASSLIAGYQETQYF
.	.	13	TRBJ2-2	TRBV19	TGTGCCAGTGCGCGAGGCCACAACGGGGAGCTGTTTTTT	CASARGHNGELFF
.	.	14	TRBJ2-5	TRBV7-8	TGTGCCAGCAGCTCCGACACGGATCAAGAGACCCAGTACTTC	CASSSDTDQETQYF
.	TRBD2	15	TRBJ2-3	TRBV7-2	TGTGCCAGCAGCTTAGGGAGCGGGGGGGCAGATACGCAGTATTTT	CASSLGSGGADTQYF
.	.	14	TRBJ1-2	TRBV9	TGTGCCAGCAGCGTTTTGGGGCGGTACTATGGCTACACCTTC	CASSVLGRYYGYTF
.	.	16	TRBJ1-1	TRBV5-4	TGTGCCAGCAGCTTGGGGCAGGGGAGCGGTTTGACTGAAGCTTTCTTT	CASSLGQGSGLTEAFF
once	.	16	TRBJ2-6	TRBV5-6	TGTGCCAGCAGCGGAAGTCAAGAGGCCGGGGCCAACGTCCTGACTTTC	CASSGSQEAGANVLTF
few	.	14	TRBJ1-1	TRBV5-1	TGCGCCAGCAGCGAGACGACAGGGAACACTGAAGCTTTCTTT	CASSETTGNTEAFF
.	.	15	TRBJ2-5	TRBV7-2	TGTGCCAGCAGCTTAGCGTCGGCAGGGGCGCAGACCCAGTACTTC	CASSLASAGAQTQYF
.	.	15	TRBJ2-2	TRBV7-9	TGTGCCAGCAGCTTACAGGGGACGGGGACCGGGGAGCTGTTTTTT	CASSLQGTGTGELFF
.	TRBD2	16	TRBJ2-5	TRBV7-2	TGTGCCAGCAGCCGGACTAGCGGGGCCTCCCAAGAGACCCAGTACTTC	CASSRTSGASQETQYF
.	.	14	TRBJ1-5	TRBV9	TGTGCCAGCAGCGTAGACGACAGCTGGCAGCCCCAGCATTTT	CASSVDDSWQPQHF
.	.	14	TRBJ1-6	TRBV18	TGTGCCAGCTCACAGGACAGAAATAATTCACCCCTCCACTTT	CASSQDRNNSPLHF
.	TRBD1	16	TRBJ1-5	TRBV28	TGTGCCACCATCCTCACTACAGGGGTAAGCAATCAGCCCCAGCATTTT	CATILTTGVSNQPQHF
.	.	14	TRBJ2-5	TRBV15	TGTGCCACCAGCAGAGATCGAGGCCAAGAGACCCAGTACTTC	CATSRDRGQETQYF
.	TRBD2	15	TRBJ2-5	TRBV7-6	TGTGCCAGCAGCTCGAGCGGGATTCGCCAAGAGACCCAGTACTTC	CASSSSGIRQETQYF
.	.	14	TRBJ2-1	TRBV2	TGTGCCACCGTCGAATGGAGCTCCTACAATGAGCAGTTCTTC	CATVEWSSYNEQFF
.	.	11	TRBJ1-1	TRBV20-1	TGCAGTGCTAGTTTATCAGGGGCGGCTTTCTTT	CSASLSGAAFF
.	TRBD1	13	TRBJ1-6	TRBV6-6	TGTGCCAGCAGCCCGGACAGGGGTTCACCCCTCCACTTT	CASSPDRGSPLHF
.	.	14	TRBJ2-3	TRBV6-5	TGTGCCAGCAGTTACTCGACAGCTTCCGATACGCAGTATTTT	CASSYSTASDTQYF
.	TRBD1	15	TRBJ2-7	TRBV7-2	TGTGCCAGCAGCTTCGACAGGGAAAGTTCCTACGAGCAGTACTTC	CASSFDRESSYEQYF
.	TRBD2	14	TRBJ2-7	TRBV9	TGTGCCAGCAGCGTGACTAGCGGGATCTCGGAGCAGTACTTC	CASSVTSGISEQYF
.	.	15	TRBJ2-1	TRBV19	TGTGCCAGTAGTATAGATAGTGCCCCCTACAATGAGCAGTTCTTC	CASSIDSAPYNEQFF
few	.	17	TRBJ1-1	TRBV4-1	TGCGCCAGCAGCCAAGGGGGATTAGGGAGGCTGAACACTGAAGCTTTCTTT	CASSQGGLGRLNTEAFF